The subject of this entry is one T cell receptor (beta chain). The antigen is not known. V lost 0 bases and J lost 1; bases outside the gene matches: 4. Germline assignment: CDR1 SGDLS and CDR2 YYNGEE. This CDR3 has 16 residues. Treatment denoted: some 19 received Ad26.COV2.S at low or high dose, single or two shots; 5 received placebo; per-sample allocation not given. Following the first vaccine or placebo injection, samples were taken on day 63. Its platform was an Ad26 vector, and its expressed antigen was Wuhan-strain SARS-CoV-2 spike. Clones were read by immunoSEQ multiplex PCR, and TCRdb kept only the in-frame ones, dropping some. The sample shows some 520,000 clones, approximately 88% of them seen only once. The data were obtained in a study of Ad26.COV2.S vaccination and SARS-CoV-2 variants. Study-level results: Total T cell responses may have been underestimated by the TCR breadth and depth analyses. Non-spike TCR breadth was similar in vaccine and placebo recipients.

The sequence was obtained from a person aged 18-65 years who received the Ad26.COV2.S COVID-19 vaccine or a placebo. The genes are TRBV9 and TRBJ1-1; TRBD1 aligns across 9 bases. The sample consisted of peripheral blood, taken in a trial of Ad26.COV2.S vaccine versus placebo. DNA for the CDR3: TGTGCCAGCAGCGTAGGAGGGGACAGGGAGAACACTGAAGCTTTCTTT. This encodes CASSVGGDRENTEAFF.